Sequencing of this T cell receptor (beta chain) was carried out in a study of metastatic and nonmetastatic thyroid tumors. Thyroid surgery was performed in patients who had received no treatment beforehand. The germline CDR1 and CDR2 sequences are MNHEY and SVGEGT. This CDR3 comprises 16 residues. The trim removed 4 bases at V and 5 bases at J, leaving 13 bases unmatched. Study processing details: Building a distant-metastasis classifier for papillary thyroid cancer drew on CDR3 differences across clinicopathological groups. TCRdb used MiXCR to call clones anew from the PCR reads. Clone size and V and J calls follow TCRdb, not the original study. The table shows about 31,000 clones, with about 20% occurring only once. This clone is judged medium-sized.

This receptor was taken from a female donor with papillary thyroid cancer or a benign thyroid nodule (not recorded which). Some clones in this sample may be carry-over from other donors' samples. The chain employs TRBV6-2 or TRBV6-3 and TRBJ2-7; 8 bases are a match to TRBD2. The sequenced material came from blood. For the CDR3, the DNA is TGTGCCAGCAGTTCCCCACTACCTGGACTAGCCCACGAGCAGTACTTC. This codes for CASSSPLPGLAHEQYF.